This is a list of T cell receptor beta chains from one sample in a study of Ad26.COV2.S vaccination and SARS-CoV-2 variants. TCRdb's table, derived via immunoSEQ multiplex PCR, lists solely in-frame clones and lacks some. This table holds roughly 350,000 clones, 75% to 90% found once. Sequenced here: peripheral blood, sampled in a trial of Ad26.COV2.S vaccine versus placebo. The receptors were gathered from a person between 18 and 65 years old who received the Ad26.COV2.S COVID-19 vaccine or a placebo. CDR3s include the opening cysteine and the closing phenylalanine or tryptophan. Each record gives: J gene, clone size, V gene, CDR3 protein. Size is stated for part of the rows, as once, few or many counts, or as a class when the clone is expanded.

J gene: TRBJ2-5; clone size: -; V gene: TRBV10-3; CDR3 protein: CAISAGVREQETQYF
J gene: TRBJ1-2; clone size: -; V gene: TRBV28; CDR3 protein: CASSLISVNYGYTF
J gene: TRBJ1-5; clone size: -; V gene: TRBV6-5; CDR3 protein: CASSYSGQGSNQPQHF
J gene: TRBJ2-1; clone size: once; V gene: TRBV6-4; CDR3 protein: CASSDRGTGGFNEQFF
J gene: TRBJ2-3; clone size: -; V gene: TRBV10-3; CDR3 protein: CAISGGGSTDTQYF
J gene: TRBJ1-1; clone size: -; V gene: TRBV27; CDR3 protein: CASSLRGSLNTEAFF
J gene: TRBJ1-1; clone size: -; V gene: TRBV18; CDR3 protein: CASSPDTEAFF
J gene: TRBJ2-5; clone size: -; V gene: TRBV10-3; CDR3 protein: CAISESTSGGPETQYF
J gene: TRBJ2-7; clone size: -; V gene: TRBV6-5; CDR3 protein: CASRQISGDSYEQYF
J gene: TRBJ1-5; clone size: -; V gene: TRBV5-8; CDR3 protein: CASSPLVARGYQPQHF
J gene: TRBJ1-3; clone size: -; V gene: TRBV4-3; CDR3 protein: CASSQDRRASGNTIYF
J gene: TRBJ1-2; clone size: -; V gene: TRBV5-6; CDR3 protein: CASSGVDRFYGGYTF
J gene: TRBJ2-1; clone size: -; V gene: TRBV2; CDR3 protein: CASSKGQSQGYNEQFF
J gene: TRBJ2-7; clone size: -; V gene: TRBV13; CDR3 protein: CASSLWGGGKEQYF
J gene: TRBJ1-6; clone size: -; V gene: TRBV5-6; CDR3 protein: CASSVAGVNSPLHF
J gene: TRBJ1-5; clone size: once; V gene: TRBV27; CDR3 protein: CASSQGKWQPQHF
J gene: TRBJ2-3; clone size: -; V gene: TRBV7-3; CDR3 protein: CASRTSGSDTQYF
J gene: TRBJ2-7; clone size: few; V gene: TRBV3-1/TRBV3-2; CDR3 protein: CASSHSLRGEYEQYF
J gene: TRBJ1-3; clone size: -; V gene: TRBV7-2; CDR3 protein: CASSLLGAYSGNTIYF
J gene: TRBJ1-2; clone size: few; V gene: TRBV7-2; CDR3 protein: CASSWTGANYGYTF
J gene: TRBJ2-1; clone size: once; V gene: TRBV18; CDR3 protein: CASSPGTGGSYNEQFF
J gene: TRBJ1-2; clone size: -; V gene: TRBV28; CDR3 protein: CASSRQLVGYGYTF
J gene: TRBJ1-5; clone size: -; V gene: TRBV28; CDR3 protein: CASRFGVSVQPQHF
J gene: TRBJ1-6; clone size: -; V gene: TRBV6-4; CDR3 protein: CASSDSTGNSPLHF
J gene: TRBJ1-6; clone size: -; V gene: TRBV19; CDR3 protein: CASTDVVDSYNSPLHF
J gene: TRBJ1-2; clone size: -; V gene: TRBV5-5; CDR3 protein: CASSGDRIRYTF
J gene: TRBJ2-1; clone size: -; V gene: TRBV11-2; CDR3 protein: CASSLDGGGAGEQFF
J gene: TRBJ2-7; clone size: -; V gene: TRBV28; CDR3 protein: CASSLQDYYYEQYF
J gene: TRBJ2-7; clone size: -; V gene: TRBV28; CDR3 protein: CASSPPRIDYEQYF
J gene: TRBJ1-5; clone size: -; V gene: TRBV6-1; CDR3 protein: CASSEAGQGLQPQHF
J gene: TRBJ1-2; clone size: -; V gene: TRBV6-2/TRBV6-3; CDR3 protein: CASSYPQAGFGYTF
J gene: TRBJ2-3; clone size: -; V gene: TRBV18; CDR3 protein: CASSLVHSTDTQYF
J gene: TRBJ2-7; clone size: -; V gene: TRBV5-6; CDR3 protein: CASSSGAFYEQYF
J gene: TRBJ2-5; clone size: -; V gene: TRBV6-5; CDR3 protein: CASRRQVSDVETQYF
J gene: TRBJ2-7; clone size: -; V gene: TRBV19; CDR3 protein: CASSIDGHRSSYEQYF
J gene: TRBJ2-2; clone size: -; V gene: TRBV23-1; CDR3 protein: CASSHPGLAGELGELFF
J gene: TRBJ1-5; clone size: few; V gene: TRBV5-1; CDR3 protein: CASSPGQESQPQHF
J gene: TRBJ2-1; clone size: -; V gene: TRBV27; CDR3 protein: CASSRRGGYNEQFF
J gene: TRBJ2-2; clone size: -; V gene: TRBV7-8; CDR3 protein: CASSLAAGLDGELFF
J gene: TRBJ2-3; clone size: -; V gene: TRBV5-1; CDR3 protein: CASSSGLSADTQYF
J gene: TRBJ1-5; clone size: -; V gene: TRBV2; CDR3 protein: CASRATGANNQPQHF
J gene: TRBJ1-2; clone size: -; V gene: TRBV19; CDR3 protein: CASSSRQGLGYTF